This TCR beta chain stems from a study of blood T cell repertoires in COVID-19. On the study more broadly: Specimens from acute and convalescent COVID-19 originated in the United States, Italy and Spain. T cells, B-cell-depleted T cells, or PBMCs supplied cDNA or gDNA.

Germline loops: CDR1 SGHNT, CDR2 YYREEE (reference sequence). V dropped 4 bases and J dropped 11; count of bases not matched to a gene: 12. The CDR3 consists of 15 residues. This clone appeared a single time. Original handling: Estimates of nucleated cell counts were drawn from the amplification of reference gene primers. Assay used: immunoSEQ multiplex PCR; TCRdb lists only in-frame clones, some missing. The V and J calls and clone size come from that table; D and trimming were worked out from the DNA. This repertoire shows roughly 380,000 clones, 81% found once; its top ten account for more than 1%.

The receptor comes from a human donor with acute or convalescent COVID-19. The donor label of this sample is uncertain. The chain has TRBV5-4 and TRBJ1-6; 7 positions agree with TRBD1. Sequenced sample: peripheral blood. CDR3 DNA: TGTGCCAGCAGCAGACAGGGCCTGCCGAATGCACCCCTCCACTTT. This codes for CASSRQGLPNAPLHF.